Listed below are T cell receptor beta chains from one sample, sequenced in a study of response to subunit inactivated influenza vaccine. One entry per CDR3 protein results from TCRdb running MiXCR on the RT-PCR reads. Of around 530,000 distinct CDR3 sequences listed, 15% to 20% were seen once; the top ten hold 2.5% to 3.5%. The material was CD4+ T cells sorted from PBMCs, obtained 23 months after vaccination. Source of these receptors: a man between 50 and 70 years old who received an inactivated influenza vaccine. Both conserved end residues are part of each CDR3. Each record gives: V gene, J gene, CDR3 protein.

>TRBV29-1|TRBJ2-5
CSTLRGSRETQYF
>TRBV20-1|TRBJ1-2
CSAPGTGDAYYGYTF
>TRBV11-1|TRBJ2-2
CASSPGESGELFF
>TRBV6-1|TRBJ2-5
CASRDAGWETQYF
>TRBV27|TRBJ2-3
CASSPRTSGEPTDTQYF
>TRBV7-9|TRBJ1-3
CASSWGPSGNTIYF
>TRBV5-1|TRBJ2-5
CASSDGTGGGEETQYF
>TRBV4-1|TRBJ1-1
CASSQGSWLRDHTEAFF
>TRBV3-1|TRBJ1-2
CASSQDERYGYTF
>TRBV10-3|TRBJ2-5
CAISDRQGARETQYF
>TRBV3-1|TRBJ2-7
CASSQGPGSYEQYF
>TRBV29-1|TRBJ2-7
CSVEKEGDEQYF
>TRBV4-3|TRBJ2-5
CASSQDHGTGGETQYF
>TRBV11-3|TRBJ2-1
CASSLPGGHYNEQFF
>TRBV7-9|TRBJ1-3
CASSLEGRGTFGNTIYF
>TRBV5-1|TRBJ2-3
CASSLRRAADTQYF
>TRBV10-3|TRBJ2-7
CAIRTGQGTKYEQYF
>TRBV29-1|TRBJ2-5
CTAGLAGETQYF
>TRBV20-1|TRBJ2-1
CSASGRGGRNEQFF
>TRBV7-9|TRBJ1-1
CASSLRPGANSEAFF
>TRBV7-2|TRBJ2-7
CASSLGVSGSYEQYF
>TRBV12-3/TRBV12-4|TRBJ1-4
CASSLMGEGEKLFF
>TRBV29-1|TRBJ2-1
CSVGERYNEQFF
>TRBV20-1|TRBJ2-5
CSASRDSQETQYF
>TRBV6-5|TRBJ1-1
CASSYVQGARGTEAFF
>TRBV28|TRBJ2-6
CASSSPAPPPLSGANVLTF
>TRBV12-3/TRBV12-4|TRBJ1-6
CASSVKNSPLHF
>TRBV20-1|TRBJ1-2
CSAQETRYGYTF
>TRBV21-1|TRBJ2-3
CASRDWRTDTQYF
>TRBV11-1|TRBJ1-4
CASSGTRDRGAGNEKLFF
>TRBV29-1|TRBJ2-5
CSARGERGPQETQYF
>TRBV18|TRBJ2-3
CASSPLPLDGGTDTQYF
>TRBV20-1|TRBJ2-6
CSASSASSGANVLTF
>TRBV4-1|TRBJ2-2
CASSQDRGLNSGELFF
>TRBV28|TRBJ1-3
CASKGGGGAYSGNTIYF
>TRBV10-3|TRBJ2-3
CAISPQGGGTDTQYF
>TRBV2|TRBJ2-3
CASIGSLTQYF
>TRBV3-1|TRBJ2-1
CASSQDARWGTSGAPYNEQFF
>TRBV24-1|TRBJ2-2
CATSRTSGGLNTGELFF
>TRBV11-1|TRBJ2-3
CASSVRASGSWKITDTQYF
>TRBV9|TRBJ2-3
CASSVIATIGTDTQYF
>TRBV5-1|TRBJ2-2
CASKTGESPAFGELFF
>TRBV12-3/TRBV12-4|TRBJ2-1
CASLADLLSYSEQFF